This TCR beta chain was obtained from a study of OX40 agonist ivuxolimab in advanced cancers. Study observations and caveats: At 0.1 to 3.0 mg/kg, clonal expansion of CD4+ and CD8+ blood T cells had occurred by week 6. Among the lowest levels of clonal expansion were found in partial responders at 0.1-3.0 mg/kg.

Sequencing used immunoSEQ multiplex PCR; TCRdb keeps in-frame clones, though not all of them. Of almost 90,000 clones listed, more than 75% were seen once; the top ten hold around 0.71%. The CDR3 sequence is 14 residues long. Trimming at V came to 10 bases and at J to 6 bases, leaving 11 bases not matched to a gene. Germline CDR1 MNHEY, CDR2 SVGAGI. As for this clone: Its target is unknown.

This sequence joins TRBV6-5 and TRBJ2-1; TRBD2 aligns across 8 bases. The source material was CD4+ or CD8+ T cells sorted from blood, sampled in a trial of the OX40 agonist ivuxolimab. The origin of this receptor is an adult with an advanced solid tumor such as melanoma, head and neck, liver or kidney cancer. CDR3 sequence reads: CATVGSGSLNEQFF. The DNA for the CDR3 is TGTGCCACCGTGGGGAGCGGGAGTCTCAATGAGCAGTTCTTC.